One and the same sample provided the 21 T cell receptor beta chains below, sequenced in a study of glioma-infiltrating T cells. The iRepertoire nested amplicon-rescue multiplex PCR amplified TCR alpha and beta CDR3s from RNA. TCRdb itself ran the multiplex PCR reads through MiXCR, one entry per CDR3 protein. The table records about 140,000 distinct CDR3 sequences, more than 35% of them present only once. The sequenced sample was glioma tissue, nonneoplastic brain tissue, or PBMCs (not recorded which). The receptors here all came from a human donor with low-grade glioma or glioblastoma, undergoing nonglioma brain surgery, or in good health (not recorded which).

The chain combines TRBV4-1 with TRBJ2-7; D unresolved. This CDR3 region has 13 residues. Trimming left V 0 bases short and J 3 bases short, with 6 bases between. Per germline, CDR1 MGHRA and CDR2 YSYEKL. This CDR3 reads CASSQDRDYEQYF. The CDR3 region has the DNA TGCGCCAGCAGCCAAGATAGGGACTACGAGCAGTACTTC.

The CDR3 bases are TGTGCCAGCAGCCCCAGGGACAGGGGGCGTTTCGGCACTGAAGCTTTCTTT. Amino acid sequence: CASSPRDRGRFGTEAFF. The V gene is TRBV7-2, the J gene TRBJ1-1; TRBD1 aligns across 12 bases. The CDR3 contains 17 residues. V shed 5 bases and J 4 bases; nucleotides not matched to a gene: 11. Germline V gene data show CDR1 as SGHTA and CDR2 as FQGNSA.

This clonotype was seen once. The chain is built from TRBV6-1 and TRBJ2-5; TRBD1 agrees at 9 bases. CDR1 and CDR2 (germline): MNHNS, SASEGT. The length of the CDR3 is 14 residues. J lost 5 bases, V lost 6 bases, and 7 bases had no gene match. In nucleotides, the CDR3 is TGTGCCAGCAGCGTACAGGGGGCGGGGGAGACCCAGTACTTC. This gives the protein CASSVQGAGETQYF.

The V call is TRBV6-5, the J call TRBJ1-5; possible D gene TRBD1, 6 bases. CDR1 is MNHEY and CDR2 is SVGAGI in the germline V gene. V was trimmed by 3 bases and J by 5 bases, leaving 14 bases between them. The CDR3 spans 15 residues. In nucleotides, the CDR3 is TGTGCCAGCAGTTATGGGGGGGCGGGAGATCAGCCCCAGCATTTT. Amino acids: CASSYGGAGDQPQHF.

This CDR3 is CASTGTENTDTQYF. CDR3 nucleotide sequence: TGTGCCAGCACCGGGACAGAAAATACAGATACGCAGTATTTT. The chain combines TRBV6-4 with TRBJ2-3; TRBD1 aligns across 7 bases. The CDR3 runs 14 residues. Per germline, CDR1 MRHNA and CDR2 SNTAGT. Losses at the gene ends were 7 bases for V and 3 bases for J; bases not matched to a gene: 7.

The V and J genes are TRBV6-2 or TRBV6-3 and TRBJ1-2, with 7 bases fitting TRBD1. Trimming took 6 bases from V and 8 from J; bases not matched to a gene: 6. There are 12 residues in the CDR3. Germline-derived CDR1 and CDR2 are MNHEY and SVGEGT. Written as DNA, the CDR3 is TGTGCCAGCAGCACCTGGACAGGAGGCTACACCTTC. Encoded protein: CASSTWTGGYTF.

Only a few counts were recorded for this clonotype. The rearrangement joins TRBV6-1 to TRBJ1-1, with a possible D match to TRBD1 (5 bases). The CDR3 spans 14 residues. CDR1 and CDR2 from the germline V gene are MNHNS and SASEGT. V was cut by 7 bases and J by 0 bases, with 12 bases left in between. CDR3 sequence (DNA): TGTGCCAGCACCGACAGAGGAGTGAACACTGAAGCTTTCTTT. As protein: CASTDRGVNTEAFF.

V and J are TRBV7-6 and TRBJ2-3, with D tentatively TRBD1 (5 bases). V lost 4 bases to trimming and J lost 2 bases, with 10 bases between them. The CDR3 loop spans 14 amino acids. Germline V CDR1 and CDR2: SGHVS, FNYEAQ. CDR3 sequence (DNA): TGTGCCAGCAGCTCGACAGTTTTCACAGATACGCAGTATTTT. It is translated as CASSSTVFTDTQYF.

The gene calls are TRBV27 and TRBJ1-5; possibly TRBD1 for D (5 bases). This CDR3 has 15 residues. V lost 4 bases and J lost 0, with 10 bases in between. The germline V gene encodes CDR1 MNHEY and CDR2 SMNVEV (reference sequence). CDR3: CASSSGPYSNQPQHF. In DNA form, the CDR3 reads TGTGCCAGCAGTTCGGGACCTTATAGCAATCAGCCCCAGCATTTT.

Points on this clonotype: One base away lies a much larger clone, so this may be a sequencing read error. The J gene is TRBJ1-2, the V gene TRBV6-6, with D unclear. The CDR3 extends over 12 amino acids. The germline CDR1 and CDR2 sequences are MNHNY and SVGAGI (reference sequence). CDR3 DNA: TGTGTCAGCAGTTACAACGTCCATGGCTACACCTTC. This translates into CVSSYNVHGYTF.

As concerns this clonotype: This is likely a read error, given that the CDR3 carries no conserved phenylalanine or tryptophan at its end. The chain couples TRBV6-1 to TRBJ1-4, with D possibly being TRBD1 (5 bases). CDR3 length equals 14 residues. Trimming cost V 6 bases and J 3 bases, with 11 bases left between them. Germline values: CDR1 MNHNS, CDR2 SASEGT. CDR3 amino acids: CASRRQGSNEKLFL. The DNA of the CDR3 is TGTGCCAGCAGGCGTCAGGGTTCTAATGAAAAACTGTTTCTT.

DNA for the CDR3: TGCAGTGCTAGAGATCGGGGATTCTCTGGCTACACCTTC. This codes for CSARDRGFSGYTF. The gene calls are TRBV20-1 and TRBJ1-2, with no clear D. This CDR3 comprises 13 residues. The V gene lost 0 bases and the J gene lost 7 bases, with 12 bases spanning the gap. The germline V gene has CDR1 DFQATT and CDR2 SNEGSKA (reference sequence).

This sequence joins TRBV19 and TRBJ2-5, with 7 bases aligning to TRBD2. After removal of 7 bases from V and 2 bases from J, the junction contained 13 bases not matched to a gene. CDR1 is LNHDA, CDR2 SQIVND, per germline (reference sequence). This CDR3 is built from 16 residues. Here the CDR3 DNA reads TGTGCCAGTACCCCGGGACTACCAACCGTACAAGAGACCCAGTACTTC. Translation: CASTPGLPTVQETQYF.

This clonotype turned up a few times. The chain is built from TRBV20-1 and TRBJ2-1, with 9 nucleotides matching TRBD2. The J segment lost 4 bases and the V segment lost 1 base, leaving 2 bases of the junction unmatched. CDR3 length: 14 amino acids. CDR1 is DFQATT, CDR2 SNEGSKA, per germline (reference sequence). Here the CDR3 reads CSARGLADYNEQFF. The CDR3 region has the DNA TGCAGTGCTAGAGGACTAGCGGATTACAATGAGCAGTTCTTC.

This clonotype was observed a single time. At one of its ends the junction is not consistent with the germline gene, which may arise from a read error. This chain connects TRBV10-3 to TRBJ2-4, with a weak D call TRBD2 (5 bases). Germline CDR1 and CDR2: ENHRY and SYGVKD. The CDR3 totals 14 residues. The DNA for the CDR3 is TGTGCCATCAGTAGGACTCAGGCCAAAAGCATTCAGTACTTC. Translation: CAISRTQAKSIQYF.

This clonotype has just a few counts. The chain carries TRBV27 and TRBJ2-4; D may be TRBD1 (6 bases). Germline CDR1 is MNHEY and CDR2 is SMNVEV (reference sequence). The CDR3 has 15 residues. With 6 bases removed from V and 1 base from J, the gap between germline ends came to 13 bases. DNA of the CDR3: TGTGCCAGCAGATCCCCCGACAGGGCCAAAAACATTCAGTACTTC. Its translation: CASRSPDRAKNIQYF.

This clonotype was detected a few times. The chain has TRBV7-6 and TRBJ1-1; tentatively, D is TRBD1 (5 bases). Trimming took 1 base from V and 2 from J, leaving 11 bases between them. The CDR3 consists of 15 residues. The germline V gene has CDR1 SGHVS and CDR2 FNYEAQ. For the CDR3, the DNA is TGTGCCAGCAGCTTAGGTGCTGGGGCCAACACTGAAGCTTTCTTT. This codes for CASSLGAGANTEAFF.

As regards this clonotype: This may be a read error, as it is one base from a much larger clone. V and J are TRBV20-1 and TRBJ2-1, with 11 bases lining up with TRBD2. The germline V gene has CDR1 DFQATT and CDR2 SNEGSKA (reference sequence). V shed 6 bases, J shed 1 base, and the junction held 8 bases outside the gene matches. The CDR3 covers 16 residues. CDR3 sequence: CSAKKLAGESYNEQFF. In DNA form, the CDR3 reads TGCAGTGCCAAGAAACTAGCGGGGGAATCCTACAATGAGCAGTTCTTC.

The chain uses TRBV20-1 and TRBJ1-5; D is perhaps TRBD1 (6 bases). The CDR3 totals 15 residues. Germline CDR1 DFQATT, CDR2 SNEGSKA (reference sequence). Trimming cost V 4 bases and J 4 bases, with 17 bases left between them. The CDR3 region is CSATGLTGLNQPQHF. The CDR3 DNA reads as TGCAGTGCTACCGGCCTTACAGGGTTAAATCAGCCCCAGCATTTT.

In this sample, this clonotype turned up a few times. This chain uses TRBV20-1 with TRBJ1-5; no reliable D call. V shed 3 bases and J shed 3 bases, with 15 bases lying between them. Germline assignment: CDR1 DFQATT and CDR2 SNEGSKA (reference sequence). The CDR3 loop spans 15 amino acids. Here the CDR3 DNA reads TGCAGTGCTAGGGAAACATATTGGGCCAATCAGCCCCAGCATTTT. Protein product: CSARETYWANQPQHF.

The rearrangement uses TRBV7-9 and TRBJ2-3; TRBD1 matches 7 bases. The CDR3 loop spans 15 amino acids. The germline CDR1 and CDR2 sequences are SEHNR and FQNEAQ (reference sequence). V shed 5 bases and J 2 bases; nucleotides not matched to a gene: 7. The CDR3 DNA reads as TGTGCCAGCAGCCCACTGACAGGGCTCACAGATACGCAGTATTTT. Translating gives CASSPLTGLTDTQYF.